The 13 T cell receptor beta chains presented below share a single source sample, sequenced in a study of T cells in Graves' hyperthyroidism and ophthalmopathy (dated by TCRdb to the late 2010s). Receptor amplification or capture employed multiplex PCR. TCRdb lists the instrument as Illumina HiSeq 2000. The TCR beta CDR3 regions were amplified from RNA transcripts. For the first round of RT-PCR on the TCR CDR3, the HTBI primer set was used together with the Qiagen OneStep RT-PCR kit. TCRdb cleaned the public reads at Q25 with fastp, built clones with MiXCR and kept in-frame beta chains. Every distinct CDR3 protein forms one entry, paired with its most common genes and DNA. The sample has a few hundred thousand distinct CDR3 sequences on record, roughly 16% of them singletons. About 31% of the sample lies in the top ten. Material: blood. These receptors all stem from a woman in her 30s with Graves' ophthalmopathy.

This clonotype has more than one count but fewer than ten. The rearrangement links TRBV29-1 to TRBJ2-2, with a tentative D call TRBD2 (6 bases). V gave up 6 bases and J gave up 1 base, with 12 bases separating them. Per germline, CDR1 SQVTM and CDR2 ANQGSEA. The CDR3 sequence is 14 residues long. The CDR3 DNA follows: TGCAGCGTGGGACGGAGGGGGAACACCGGGGAGCTGTTTTTT. It codes for CSVGRRGNTGELFF.

This clonotype was counted many times. The V and J genes are TRBV12-3 or TRBV12-4 and TRBJ1-1; D remains ambiguous. V was clipped by 6 bases and J by 1 base, with 12 bases between them. The CDR3 is made up of 14 amino acids. The CDR3 sequence: CASRLPGWNTEAFF. The CDR3 nucleotides read TGTGCCAGCAGGCTCCCAGGATGGAACACTGAAGCTTTCTTT.

This chain joins TRBV4-3 and TRBJ2-4, with D possibly TRBD2 on 6 matching bases. Trimming removed 1 base from V and 3 bases from J, with 19 bases in between. This CDR3 comprises 18 residues. Per germline, CDR1 LGHNA and CDR2 YSLEER. This CDR3 reads CASSQVGWGERGKNIQYF. In nucleotides, the CDR3 is TGCGCCAGCAGCCAAGTTGGTTGGGGGGAAAGGGGCAAAAACATTCAGTACTTC.

The CDR3: CASSGGGTVNFF. CDR3 in DNA: TGTGCCAGCAGCGGGGGCGGGACGGTAAATTTCTTC. This chain uses TRBV7-2 with TRBJ2-1; TRBD1 or TRBD2 may be the D gene (6 bases each). Deletions cut 5 bases from V and 16 bases from J, with 18 bases between. The CDR3 is 12 residues long. Germline V gene lookup returns CDR1 SGHTA and CDR2 FQGNSA.

This clonotype was observed at least ten times. The CDR3 reads CSADGTERRADTQYF. DNA of the CDR3: TGCAGTGCTGACGGGACGGAGCGCCGGGCCGATACGCAGTATTTT. The chain recombines TRBV20-1 with TRBJ2-3; D tentatively reads TRBD1 or TRBD2 (5 bases each). V shed 5 bases and J shed 6 bases, with 21 bases lying between them. The CDR3 sequence is 15 residues long. CDR1 is DFQATT, CDR2 SNEGSKA, per germline (reference sequence).

This clonotype was seen repeatedly, ten times or more. The chain recombines TRBV24-1 with TRBJ2-3; no reliable D call. Germline CDR1 and CDR2: KGHDR and SFDVKD. Trimming left V 6 bases short and J 0 bases short, with 9 bases between. The CDR3 runs to 14 residues. This CDR3 is CATSSTPSTDTQYF. Written as DNA, the CDR3 is TGTGCCACCAGTTCGACACCGAGCACAGATACGCAGTATTTT.

CDR3 sequence (DNA): TGTGCCAGCTCACCACTCGCGACAGGGAACCAAGAGACCCAGTACTTC. It encodes CASSPLATGNQETQYF. The J gene is TRBJ2-5, the V gene TRBV18, with 7 bases matching TRBD1. The CDR3 covers 16 residues. From germline, CDR1 is KGHSH and CDR2 LQKENI. Trimming cost V 1 base and J 0 bases; bases outside gene matches: 5.

The rearrangement joins TRBV19 to TRBJ2-7, with 7 positions matching TRBD1. The CDR3 consists of 17 residues. The V and J ends lost 0 bases and 0 bases, in that order; junction bases with no gene match: 8. In germline, CDR1 is LNHDA, CDR2 SQIVND (reference sequence). The CDR3 spells CASSIDRMGQYSYEQYF. CDR3 DNA: TGTGCCAGTAGTATAGATCGGATGGGACAGTACTCCTACGAGCAGTACTTC. The complete variable domain, with remaining parts taken from reference TRBV19 and TRBJ2-7, reads DGGITQSPKYLFRKEGQNVTLSCEQNLNHDAMYWYRQDPGQGLRLIYYSQIVNDFQKGDIAEGYSVSREKKESFPLTVTSAQKNPTAFYLCASSIDRMGQYSYEQYFGPGTRLTVT.

This clonotype was recorded a few times. The rearrangement joins TRBV6-2 or TRBV6-3 to TRBJ2-2; D ambiguous. CDR3 length equals 16 residues. The germline V and J ends were trimmed by 7 bases and 3 bases, with 18 bases remaining between them. From germline, CDR1 is MNHEY and CDR2 SVGEGT. In nucleotides, the CDR3 is TGTGCCAGCACCCCCTCTCCGGCAGTTCACACCGGGGAGCTGTTTTTT. The encoded protein is CASTPSPAVHTGELFF.

Notes on this clonotype: This sequence may be a read error, since a much larger clone differs from it by one base. The chain has TRBV11-3 and TRBJ2-7; no firm D call. This CDR3 contains 14 residues. CDR1 SGHNT and CDR2 YENEEA come from the germline V gene. The CDR3 loop is CAGSLDGYSYEQYF. In DNA, the CDR3 is TGTGCCGGCAGCTTAGACGGGTATTCCTACGAGCAGTACTTC.

Turning to this clonotype: Relative to the germline gene, one junction end is altered; a read error may explain this. As DNA, the CDR3 is TGTACCACCAGTGACCCGACAGGGGTCGTGGACGAGCAGTACTTC. It codes for CTTSDPTGVVDEQYF. The gene calls are TRBV24-1 and TRBJ2-7, with 8 bases lining up with TRBD1. The CDR3 spans 15 residues. Per germline, CDR1 KGHDR and CDR2 SFDVKD.

V gene TRBV4-1 combines with J gene TRBJ2-4; D gene ambiguous. Trimming took 0 bases from V and 0 from J, leaving 18 bases between them. The CDR3 contains 19 residues. In germline, CDR1 is MGHRA, CDR2 YSYEKL. CDR3 sequence reads: CASSQDDAGIALAKNIQYF. CDR3 sequence (DNA): TGCGCCAGCAGCCAAGACGATGCTGGAATAGCCCTAGCCAAAAACATTCAGTACTTC.

This clonotype has just a few counts. The chain's CDR3 is CASTHRTTNYGYTF. CDR3 DNA: TGTGCCAGCACTCACAGGACTACTAACTATGGCTACACCTTC. The rearrangement joins TRBV7-9 to TRBJ1-2; TRBD1 might be the D (5 bases). CDR1 and CDR2 from the germline V gene are SEHNR and FQNEAQ (reference sequence). V lost 7 bases to trimming and J lost 0 bases, with 12 bases between them. This CDR3 contains 14 residues.